The 5 T cell receptor beta chains given below trace back to one sample, sequenced in a study of T cells after yellow fever vaccination. TCRdb re-analysed the 5' RACE reads in MiXCR, keeping a single row per CDR3 protein. The sample carries some 390,000 distinct CDR3 sequences, roughly a sixth recorded once. Sequenced material: PBMCs, taken before the yellow fever booster vaccination. The receptors here all came from a young man who received the YFV17D yellow fever vaccine.

This clonotype was seen a few times. The chain combines TRBV12-3 or TRBV12-4 with TRBJ2-7; 10 positions agree with TRBD1. CDR3 length equals 14 residues. Trimming at V came to 5 bases and at J to 5 bases, leaving 6 bases not matched to a gene. The CDR3 spells CASSPGTGVHEQYV. For the CDR3, the DNA is TGTGCCAGCAGTCCCGGGACAGGGGTACACGAGCAGTACGTC.

CDR3 sequence (DNA): TGTGCCAGCAGCTTTCTGGACGGTACCAATGAGCAGTTCTTC. It is translated as CASSFLDGTNEQFF. The chain joins TRBV5-6 to TRBJ2-1, with D unclear. The germline gives CDR1 SGHDT, CDR2 YYEEEE. The CDR3 has 14 residues. With 2 bases removed from V and 6 bases from J, the gap between germline ends came to 12 bases. Based on the CDR3 plus reference TRBV5-6 and TRBJ2-1, the full variable domain is DAGVTQSPTHLIKTRGQQVTLRCSPKSGHDTVSWYQQALGQGPQFIFQYYEEEERQRGNFPDRFSGHQFPNYSSELNVNALLLGDSALYLCASSFLDGTNEQFFGPGTRLTVL.

V gene TRBV6-5 combines with J gene TRBJ1-1, with no clear D. The length of the CDR3 is 14 residues. Trimming shortened V by 2 bases and J by 4 bases, and 11 bases separated the two germline ends. Germline CDR1 and CDR2: MNHEY and SVGAGI. CDR3 region: CASSYNGRGTEAFF. DNA of the CDR3: TGTGCCAGCAGTTACAACGGGCGGGGCACTGAAGCTTTCTTT.

This chain uses TRBV19 with TRBJ1-5; D is undetermined. The V and J ends lost 0 bases and 9 bases respectively, with 18 bases between them. This CDR3 region has 16 residues. Per the germline V gene, CDR1 is LNHDA and CDR2 is SQIVND (reference sequence). CDR3 nucleotide sequence: TGTGCCAGTAGTATAGATCCGGAGACCGGAGTTCGGCCCCAGCATTTT. As protein: CASSIDPETGVRPQHF.

Comments on this clonotype: The junction shows a germline mismatch at one end, possibly a read error. The J gene is TRBJ1-4, the V gene TRBV24-1; possibly TRBD1 for D (6 bases). Looked up from germline, CDR1 is KGHDR and CDR2 is SFDVKD. This CDR3 comprises 15 residues. The CDR3 nucleotides read TGTGCCACCAGTGACCCGGGGGCAGGGTATGAAAAACGGTTTTTT. It translates to CATSDPGAGYEKRFF.